One sample yielded the 6 T cell receptor beta chains listed below, sequenced in a study of blood T cells in healthy people across ages. Next came a second PCR, run for about 6 to 11 cycles, which used a sample-barcoded 5' primer along with a J-beta primer mix. TCRdb reprocessed the 5' RACE reads via MiXCR and lists one record per CDR3 protein. The sample shows around 500,000 distinct CDR3 sequences, about 27% of them seen only once. In addition, the sample was reused for a study of T cells of mothers and their children.

Sequencing was carried out using blood. All receptors come from a boy aged 2 to 10 in good health.

As for this clonotype: At one end, the junction sequence differs from germline, possibly due to a read error. The chain links TRBV3-1 to TRBJ2-5, with 11 bases aligning to TRBD2. Gene TRBJ2-1 matches the end of the DNA better, so the J call may be wrong. This CDR3 has 17 amino acids. Per the germline V gene, CDR1 is LGHDT and CDR2 is YNNKEL (reference sequence). CDR3 in amino acids: CASNQAHSGGARGEQFF. For the CDR3, the DNA is TGTGCCAGCAACCAAGCCCATAGCGGGGGGGCTAGGGGTGAGCAGTTCTTC.

This clonotype was counted ten times or more. J is TRBJ1-3 and V is TRBV27; tentatively, D is TRBD1 (5 bases). The CDR3 totals 13 residues. V was shortened by 3 bases and J by 4 bases, with 7 bases between the two germline ends. Germline values: CDR1 MNHEY, CDR2 SMNVEV (reference sequence). CDR3 protein: CASSLAGGNTIYF. The CDR3 DNA is TGTGCCAGCAGTTTGGCAGGGGGAAACACCATATATTTT.

This chain joins TRBV6-4 and TRBJ2-5, with 10 positions matching TRBD1. The J call could be wrong; TRBJ2-7 is a better fit for the DNA end. The CDR3 spans 17 residues. Germline loops: CDR1 MRHNA, CDR2 SNTAGT. The CDR3 region is CASRSPPGQGISYEQYF. The CDR3 DNA reads as TGTGCCAGCAGATCCCCCCCGGGACAGGGGATCTCCTACGAGCAGTACTTC.

This clonotype was recorded a few times. The rearrangement links TRBV7-8 to TRBJ2-5; TRBD2 matches 7 bases. TRBJ2-1 explains the end of the DNA better; the J call may be wrong. CDR3 length: 17 amino acids. The germline gives CDR1 SGHVS, CDR2 FQNEAQ. CDR3 amino acids: CASSLGWAGVAYNEQFF. The CDR3 coding sequence is TGTGCCAGCAGCCTGGGGTGGGCGGGAGTCGCCTACAATGAGCAGTTCTTC.

Here the CDR3 DNA reads TGTGCCACCAGCAGGGTACCGATGGAAAAACTGTTTTTT. Translating gives CATSRVPMEKLFF. This chain links TRBV15 with TRBJ1-4, with no clear D. Trimming cost V 3 bases and J 8 bases, with 10 bases left between them. This CDR3 is built from 13 residues. The germline gives CDR1 LNHNV, CDR2 YYDKDF (reference sequence).

A word on this clonotype: Mismatch with germline at one junction end may stem from a read error. The CDR3 coding sequence is TGTGCCAGCTACGGGGAAAACGACTATGGCCACACCTTC. This translates into CASYGENDYGHTF. The rearrangement links TRBV9 to TRBJ1-2, with D uncertain. The CDR3 covers 13 residues. Germline CDR1 is SGDLS and CDR2 is YYNGEE. Based on the CDR3 plus reference TRBV9 and TRBJ1-2, the full variable domain is DSGVTQTPKHLITATGQRVTLRCSPRSGDLSVYWYQQSLDQGLQFLIQYYNGEERAKGNILERFSAQQFPDLHSELNLSSLELGDSALYFCASYGENDYGHTFGSGTRLTVV.